This TCR beta chain was retrieved from a study of T cell therapy after organ transplantation. Profiled with immunoSEQ multiplex PCR; TCRdb holds only in-frame clones, not every one. The table shows a few thousand clones, with 91% occurring only once. The CDR3 loop spans 14 amino acids. Trimming removed 6 bases at V and 0 bases at J, with 12 bases between. Germline V gene data show CDR1 as MNHNY and CDR2 as SVGAGI (reference sequence). As concerns this clone: The antigen is unknown.

The sample was CD8+ T cells from blood, taken before autologous CMV-specific T cell therapy. The TCR comes from a human patient who had received a solid organ transplant and had CMV disease. The chain is built from TRBV6-6 and TRBJ2-7, with D perhaps being TRBD1 or TRBD2 (5 bases each). CDR3 amino acids: CASSYGAYSYEQYF. Here the CDR3 DNA reads TGTGCCAGCAGCTACGGGGCTTACTCCTACGAGCAGTACTTC.